A selection of T cell receptor beta chains follows, all from one sample in a study of cytotoxic CD8 clonotypes in ibrutinib-treated CLL. Assay: immunoSEQ multiplex PCR; the TCRdb copy retains only in-frame clones and omits some. The table has over 100,000 clones, approximately 85% seen once. The sequencing here drew on PBMCs, taken after 24 months of ibrutinib treatment. The receptors shown here come from a human donor with chronic lymphocytic leukemia. The CDR3 runs from the conserved cysteine through the conserved F or W.

CDR3 protein	J gene	V gene
CASSLTSGYYNEQFF	TRBJ2-1	TRBV5-4
CASSISGRAQFF	TRBJ2-1	TRBV28
CASTGRQGNSPLHF	TRBJ1-6	TRBV2
CASSRAGGPTDTQYF	TRBJ2-3	TRBV5-4
CAHRRGASDTQYF	TRBJ2-3	TRBV5-4
CASSQHDRGSNQPQHF	TRBJ1-5	TRBV4-1
CASSLGTALKNIQYF	TRBJ2-4	TRBV5-6
CASSEGTFYGYTF	TRBJ1-2	TRBV2
CASSPKKVWSETQYF	TRBJ2-5	TRBV19
CASSQEWVKRANEKLFF	TRBJ1-4	TRBV4-1
CASSLTGPTEAFF	TRBJ1-1	TRBV2
CASSKFAGGARADTQYF	TRBJ2-3	TRBV28
CASTTRGLSRRTNEKLFF	TRBJ1-4	TRBV28
CASSERAGSNYGYTF	TRBJ1-2	TRBV6-1
CASSPRGGTDTQYF	TRBJ2-3	TRBV7-2
CSVTGTGTMLYF	TRBJ2-5	TRBV29-1
CSVFNEQFF	TRBJ2-1	TRBV29-1
CASRSPSYEQFF	TRBJ2-1	TRBV12-2
CASSLVASETGELFF	TRBJ2-2	TRBV7-2
CASRKVTTNEKLFF	TRBJ1-4	TRBV19
CATRTDLNSPLHF	TRBJ1-6	TRBV10-3
CASSSGRAWYF	TRBJ2-3	TRBV28
CASSPQGASNQPQHF	TRBJ1-5	TRBV7-8
CASSDQLAGGNEQFF	TRBJ2-1	TRBV10-2
CASSFEGNEQYF	TRBJ2-7	TRBV27
CASSAAGTTYNEQFF	TRBJ2-1	TRBV5-1
CASSSPGSNGYTF	TRBJ1-2	TRBV9
CASSPTDSYGYTF	TRBJ1-2	TRBV28
CASSLDALAAGDNEQFF	TRBJ2-1	TRBV11-2
CASSSLGGGAEAFF	TRBJ1-1	TRBV11-2
CASSKRENLPHGYTF	TRBJ1-2	TRBV28
CASSPLMGGGAEADTQYF	TRBJ2-3	TRBV4-1
CASSSASPGQGDEQYF	TRBJ2-7	TRBV28
CASSQDYLARGPPEQYF	TRBJ2-7	TRBV4-2
CASMSVRGQSSYNEQFF	TRBJ2-1	TRBV19
CASSLYGEPNEKLFF	TRBJ1-4	TRBV14
CASSLMSGQGFYEQYF	TRBJ2-7	TRBV7-3
CASSLDRSGNTIYF	TRBJ1-3	TRBV7-2
CASSEDGQPQHF	TRBJ1-5	TRBV7-9
CASSGTLNSPLHF	TRBJ1-6	TRBV6-4
CASSLEVYEQYF	TRBJ2-7	TRBV11-2
CASRDRDTEAFF	TRBJ1-1	TRBV19
CASSLALGRDNQPQHF	TRBJ1-5	TRBV5-6
CASSPLTPVSEAFF	TRBJ1-1	TRBV9
CASSPAGQGALFREGAFF	TRBJ1-1	TRBV18
CASSLSKAPGELFF	TRBJ2-2	TRBV27
CAITPLLSNYGYTF	TRBJ1-2	TRBV10-3
CASTLDRVGNTIYF	TRBJ1-3	TRBV7-8
CASSLESRETQYF	TRBJ2-5	TRBV7-9
CASSPSFGSDTQYF	TRBJ2-3	TRBV7-2
CASRGGGVRGNQPQHF	TRBJ1-5	TRBV27
CASSLSWFQETQYF	TRBJ2-5	TRBV7-2
CASHKASTLNTEAFF	TRBJ1-1	TRBV6-5
CASSSDRTNGANVLTF	TRBJ2-6	TRBV6-6
CASSLSPPSQGADTQYF	TRBJ2-3	TRBV5-1
CASSGSGGVGYF	TRBJ2-3	TRBV2
CAGGSSPASTDTQYF	TRBJ2-3	TRBV28
CASSFGTDNSPLHF	TRBJ1-6	TRBV5-1